This T cell receptor beta chain was sequenced for a study of T cell responses to AZD1222 COVID-19 vaccine. General study results and limits: The CD4 TCRs associated with vaccination extended across spike and predominated at 160-218 and 743-854. The sample set comprised mostly white British donors with more females, and clonal diversity was possibly underestimated. Variant regions that are unmutated are reportedly the target of nearly half of spike-specific TCRs.

Pooled in the analysis were second doses at about 4 or about 12 weeks. The CDR3 runs 14 residues. Trimming took 5 bases from V and 4 from J; bases not matched to a gene: 7. Looked up from germline, CDR1 is MDHEN and CDR2 is SYDVKM. Libraries were prepared by immunoSEQ multiplex PCR; TCRdb keeps only in-frame clonotypes and omits some of them. This sample has tens of thousands of clones, with 65% to 90% found just once. On this clone itself: Its antigen is not known.

The sequence was obtained from an adult who received the AZD1222 COVID-19 vaccine. The specimen comprised peripheral blood, sampled 28 days after the second AZD1222 dose. J is TRBJ2-5 and V is TRBV28; TRBD1 aligns across 7 bases. The CDR3 coding sequence is TGTGCCAGCAGTCAAGGGGGCCGGGTAGAGACCCAGTACTTC. Amino acid sequence: CASSQGGRVETQYF.